These T cell receptor beta chains were read from a single sample in a study of shared clonotypes between healthy human individuals. The assay was immunoSEQ multiplex PCR, and TCRdb's table has in-frame clones only and misses some. The profile shows 1,400,000 or so clones, about 98.5% of them singletons. Sequenced input: naive CD4+ T cells sorted from blood. These TCRs come from a man younger than 40 in good health. Both conserved end residues are part of each CDR3. Each record gives: V gene, clone size, D gene, J gene, CDR3 protein, CDR3 DNA. A D gene is named only where the DNA matches it firmly. Size is stated for part of the rows, as once, few or many counts, or as a class when the clone is expanded.

V: TRBV7-3
size: NA
D: TRBD2
J: TRBJ2-1
CDR3: CASSLTSGIYNEQFF
DNA: TGTGCCAGCAGCTTGACTAGCGGGATTTACAATGAGCAGTTCTTC

V: TRBV7-6
size: NA
D: NA
J: TRBJ2-7
CDR3: CASSLAEAYEQYF
DNA: TGTGCCAGCAGCTTAGCGGAAGCCTACGAGCAGTACTTC

V: TRBV18
size: NA
D: NA
J: TRBJ2-7
CDR3: CASSPPALGNEQYF
DNA: TGTGCCAGCTCACCGCCGGCCCTGGGAAACGAGCAGTACTTC

V: TRBV30
size: once
D: TRBD1
J: TRBJ2-5
CDR3: CACHRDRGGETQYF
DNA: TGTGCCTGTCACCGGGACAGGGGAGGTGAGACCCAGTACTTC

V: TRBV2
size: NA
D: NA
J: TRBJ2-2
CDR3: CASKWEGQQNTGELFF
DNA: TGTGCCAGCAAGTGGGAAGGACAGCAGAACACCGGGGAGCTGTTTTTT

V: TRBV27
size: NA
D: NA
J: TRBJ2-4
CDR3: CASSLWAGGAKNIQYF
DNA: TGTGCCAGCAGTTTATGGGCGGGTGGGGCCAAAAACATTCAGTACTTC

V: TRBV13
size: NA
D: NA
J: TRBJ2-1
CDR3: CASSLFITVTSNNEQFF
DNA: TGTGCCAGCAGCTTGTTTATCACAGTCACTTCAAACAATGAGCAGTTCTTC

V: TRBV2
size: NA
D: NA
J: TRBJ2-1
CDR3: CASSEVNEQFF
DNA: TGTGCCAGCAGTGAGGTCAATGAGCAGTTCTTC

V: TRBV29-1
size: NA
D: NA
J: TRBJ1-1
CDR3: CSVDEVGVNTEAFF
DNA: TGCAGCGTTGATGAGGTCGGCGTGAACACTGAAGCTTTCTTT

V: TRBV5-4
size: NA
D: NA
J: TRBJ2-2
CDR3: CASSLGGIANTGELFF
DNA: TGTGCCAGCAGCTTGGGGGGAATCGCGAACACCGGGGAGCTGTTTTTT

V: TRBV7-9
size: NA
D: TRBD1
J: TRBJ2-5
CDR3: CASSSGQGKETQYF
DNA: TGTGCCAGCAGCTCGGGACAGGGGAAGGAGACCCAGTACTTC

V: TRBV12-5
size: NA
D: TRBD2
J: TRBJ2-1
CDR3: CASGGTSGRTGNEQFF
DNA: TGTGCTAGTGGGGGGACTAGCGGGAGAACCGGCAATGAGCAGTTCTTC

V: TRBV28
size: NA
D: NA
J: TRBJ2-3
CDR3: CASSTTPVIETQYF
DNA: TGTGCCAGCAGTACCACCCCTGTGATTGAGACGCAGTATTTT

V: TRBV5-8
size: once
D: NA
J: TRBJ1-1
CDR3: CASSQYTEAFF
DNA: TGTGCCAGCAGCCAGTACACTGAAGCTTTCTTT

V: TRBV7-9
size: NA
D: TRBD2
J: TRBJ2-7
CDR3: CASSPRTSGSVYEQYF
DNA: TGTGCCAGCAGCCCTCGGACTAGCGGGAGTGTCTACGAGCAGTACTTC

V: TRBV9
size: once
D: NA
J: TRBJ2-7
CDR3: CASSVEGGIGYEQYF
DNA: TGTGCCAGCAGCGTAGAGGGTGGGATCGGGTACGAGCAGTACTTC

V: TRBV7-8
size: NA
D: TRBD1
J: TRBJ2-5
CDR3: CASSTLQGAETQYF
DNA: TGTGCCAGCAGCACTCTACAGGGGGCGGAGACCCAGTACTTC

V: TRBV27
size: NA
D: TRBD1
J: TRBJ2-1
CDR3: CASSFPGTGEQFF
DNA: TGTGCCAGCAGTTTCCCTGGGACAGGGGAGCAGTTCTTC

V: TRBV7-9
size: once
D: NA
J: TRBJ2-6
CDR3: CASSLEGARGANVLTF
DNA: TGTGCCAGCAGCTTAGAAGGGGCTCGTGGGGCCAACGTCCTGACTTTC

V: TRBV18
size: NA
D: NA
J: TRBJ2-7
CDR3: CASSPKGSRHYEQYF
DNA: TGTGCCAGCTCACCAAAAGGGTCCAGGCACTACGAGCAGTACTTC

V: TRBV28
size: NA
D: NA
J: TRBJ2-7
CDR3: CASSLGQGGPYEQYF
DNA: TGTGCCAGCAGTTTAGGTCAGGGTGGTCCTTACGAGCAGTACTTC

V: TRBV29-1
size: NA
D: TRBD2
J: TRBJ2-5
CDR3: CSDTTSGRETQYF
DNA: TGCAGCGATACGACTAGCGGGAGAGAGACCCAGTACTTC

V: TRBV29-1
size: NA
D: NA
J: TRBJ2-3
CDR3: CSVDKAGITDTQYF
DNA: TGCAGCGTTGATAAGGCGGGTATCACAGATACGCAGTATTTT

V: TRBV19
size: NA
D: TRBD1
J: TRBJ1-4
CDR3: CASSLRGTGTEKLFF
DNA: TGTGCCAGTAGTCTTCGCGGGACAGGGACTGAAAAACTGTTTTTT

V: TRBV27
size: NA
D: NA
J: TRBJ1-4
CDR3: CASTSTGRVNEKLFF
DNA: TGTGCCAGCACAAGTACGGGGCGCGTTAATGAAAAACTGTTTTTT

V: TRBV6-6
size: NA
D: TRBD2
J: TRBJ2-2
CDR3: CASSPGLANTGELFF
DNA: TGTGCCAGCAGTCCGGGACTAGCAAACACCGGGGAGCTGTTTTTT

V: TRBV18
size: NA
D: NA
J: TRBJ2-3
CDR3: CASSPPTPGTFSRTDTQYF
DNA: TGTGCCAGCTCACCCCCTACCCCCGGGACCTTCTCGCGCACAGATACGCAGTATTTT

V: TRBV5-1
size: NA
D: TRBD2
J: TRBJ2-7
CDR3: CASSLGLAGNTSSYEQYF
DNA: TGCGCCAGCAGCTTGGGGCTAGCGGGGAATACAAGCTCCTACGAGCAGTACTTC

V: TRBV7-2
size: NA
D: NA
J: TRBJ2-2
CDR3: CAAGIAGTYTGELFF
DNA: TGTGCCGCGGGCATCGCCGGGACCTACACCGGGGAGCTGTTTTTT

V: TRBV29-1
size: NA
D: NA
J: TRBJ1-1
CDR3: CSVEVQGRHTEAFF
DNA: TGCAGCGTTGAGGTACAGGGCAGACACACTGAAGCTTTCTTT

V: TRBV6-5
size: NA
D: NA
J: TRBJ2-2
CDR3: CASTNLPGTGELFF
DNA: TGTGCCAGCACCAATCTCCCCGGTACCGGGGAGCTGTTTTTT

V: TRBV9
size: NA
D: NA
J: TRBJ2-1
CDR3: CASSVGGRGQGMSYNEQFF
DNA: TGTGCCAGCAGCGTAGGGGGTAGAGGGCAGGGGATGTCCTACAATGAGCAGTTCTTC

V: TRBV27
size: once
D: TRBD1
J: TRBJ1-3
CDR3: CASADRVKGNTIYF
DNA: TGTGCCAGCGCTGACAGGGTCAAAGGAAACACCATATATTTT

V: TRBV18
size: NA
D: NA
J: TRBJ1-1
CDR3: CASSPGGHGNTEAFF
DNA: TGTGCCAGCTCACCAGGGGGCCATGGGAACACTGAAGCTTTCTTT

V: TRBV5-5
size: NA
D: NA
J: TRBJ2-1
CDR3: CASSLDILSYNEQFF
DNA: TGTGCCAGCAGCTTGGATATCCTCTCCTACAATGAGCAGTTCTTC

V: TRBV5-6
size: NA
D: TRBD2
J: TRBJ2-7
CDR3: CASSLRGQLAGAPWEQYF
DNA: TGTGCCAGCAGCTTGCGAGGCCAATTAGCGGGAGCTCCGTGGGAGCAGTACTTC

V: TRBV18
size: NA
D: NA
J: TRBJ2-7
CDR3: CASSPRDWYEQYF
DNA: TGTGCCAGCTCACCCCGAGACTGGTACGAGCAGTACTTC

V: TRBV7-9
size: NA
D: TRBD1
J: TRBJ2-2
CDR3: CASSPRDRGLVTGELFF
DNA: TGTGCCAGCAGCCCAAGGGACAGGGGGCTTGTCACCGGGGAGCTGTTTTTT